These 18 T cell receptor beta chains were sequenced from one sample in a study of T cell responses to AZD1222 COVID-19 vaccine. Here immunoSEQ multiplex PCR was the method, and the copy in TCRdb shows in-frame clones only, minus some. The sample lists 15,000 to 17,000 clones; approximately 90% were seen once. Material: peripheral blood, obtained 28 days after the second AZD1222 dose. These TCRs come from an adult who received the AZD1222 COVID-19 vaccine.

This clone came up once. The chain combines TRBV19 with TRBJ1-2; D is ambiguous. The CDR3 loop spans 13 amino acids. The V end was cut by 10 bases, the J end by 8 bases, with 20 bases between. From germline, CDR1 is LNHDA and CDR2 SQIVND (reference sequence). For the CDR3, the DNA is TGTGCCACCCACAATAATCATCGGCGCGGCTACACCTTC. Its protein product is CATHNNHRRGYTF.

V usage is TRBV6-5 and J usage is TRBJ1-1, with D possibly matching TRBD1 (5 bases). The germline V gene has CDR1 MNHEY and CDR2 SVGAGI. V was pared by 5 bases and J by 8 bases, with 15 bases between. This CDR3 spans 13 amino acids. In DNA, the CDR3 is TGTGCCAGCAGTAAGGAGGGACGGGCAGAAGCTTTCTTT. It codes for CASSKEGRAEAFF.

The chain recombines TRBV15 with TRBJ1-4, with D perhaps matching TRBD1 (5 bases). Germline values: CDR1 LNHNV, CDR2 YYDKDF (reference sequence). Trimming took off 1 base at V and 2 bases at J, with 17 bases between the two ends. The CDR3 loop spans 18 amino acids. CDR3 bases: TGTGCCACCAGCAGAGGGGGCGGGGGAGGTAGGACTAATGAAAAACTGTTTTTT. As protein: CATSRGGGGGRTNEKLFF. The whole variable domain, remainder taken from reference TRBV15 and TRBJ1-4, is DAMVIQNPRYQVTQFGKPVTLSCSQTLNHNVMYWYQQKSSQAPKLLFHYYDKDFNNEADTPDNFQSRRPNTSFCFLDIRSPGLGDTAMYLCATSRGGGGGRTNEKLFFGSGTQLSVL.

The genes are TRBV15 and TRBJ1-1, with TRBD1 as a possible D gene (6 bases). The CDR3 is made up of 15 amino acids. Germline V gene lookup returns CDR1 LNHNV and CDR2 YYDKDF (reference sequence). V shed 0 bases and J shed 5 bases, with 13 bases lying between them. CDR3 sequence reads: CATSRETGMGTEAFF. The CDR3 DNA follows: TGTGCCACCAGCAGAGAAACAGGGATGGGGACTGAAGCTTTCTTT.

The chain is built from TRBV27 and TRBJ2-1; the match to TRBD2 covers 9 bases. V dropped 4 bases and J dropped 7; count of bases not matched to a gene: 14. The CDR3 runs 17 residues. Germline V gives CDR1 MNHEY, CDR2 SMNVEV (reference sequence). CDR3 region: CASSSNLGLAGGNEQFF. The CDR3 DNA sequence: TGTGCCAGCAGTTCGAATCTGGGACTAGCTGGAGGGAATGAGCAGTTCTTC.

This clone was seen once. The chain carries TRBV24-1 and TRBJ1-2, with 8 nucleotides matching TRBD1. Germline-derived CDR1 and CDR2 are KGHDR and SFDVKD. The CDR3 contains 16 residues. Losses at the gene ends were 3 bases for V and 4 bases for J; bases not matched to a gene: 9. For the CDR3, the DNA is TGTGCCACCAGTGATCACATGACAGGGGAGCCCTATGGCTACACCTTC. It encodes CATSDHMTGEPYGYTF.

The gene calls are TRBV18 and TRBJ2-1; 13 positions agree with TRBD2. CDR3 size: 18 residues. Losses at the gene ends were 3 bases for V and 7 bases for J; bases not matched to a gene: 12. Looked up from germline, CDR1 is KGHSH and CDR2 is LQKENI. The CDR3 sequence: CASSPRGLAGALVNEQFF. DNA of the CDR3: TGTGCCAGCTCACCCCGAGGACTAGCGGGGGCCCTAGTAAATGAGCAGTTCTTC.

The chain joins TRBV7-2 to TRBJ1-3; no clear D. This CDR3 spans 14 amino acids. CDR1 is SGHTA and CDR2 is FQGNSA in the germline V gene. Trimming removed 2 bases from V and 4 bases from J, with 9 bases in between. In DNA form, the CDR3 reads TGTGCCAGCAGCTTAAGTCCGCTAGGAAACACCATATATTTT. Its translation: CASSLSPLGNTIYF.

The J gene is TRBJ1-2, the V gene TRBV6-5; 9 positions match TRBD1. Germline V CDR1 and CDR2: MNHEY, SVGAGI. Trimming at V came to 6 bases and at J to 8 bases, leaving 10 bases not matched to a gene. CDR3 size: 14 residues. The CDR3 loop is CASRIPGQGIGYTF. DNA of the CDR3: TGTGCCAGCAGAATACCGGGACAGGGAATAGGCTACACCTTC.

The gene calls are TRBV18 and TRBJ2-5; 8 bases fit TRBD2. V trimming: 3 bases; J trimming: 4 bases; junction bases outside the gene matches: 7. Germline CDR1 and CDR2: KGHSH and LQKENI. The CDR3 runs to 15 residues. In DNA form, the CDR3 reads TGTGCCAGCTCACCTGAATTCGGGGGGGCAGAGACCCAGTACTTC. This sequence encodes CASSPEFGGAETQYF.

The chain is built from TRBV19 and TRBJ1-1; D remains ambiguous. Germline V gene lookup returns CDR1 LNHDA and CDR2 SQIVND (reference sequence). This CDR3 is 11 amino acids long. V lost 6 bases, J lost 1 base, and 3 bases lay in between. The CDR3 DNA sequence: TGTGCCAGTAGCCCGAACACTGAAGCTTTCTTT. It is translated as CASSPNTEAFF.

The rearrangement uses TRBV28 and TRBJ2-7; D remains ambiguous. The germline V and J ends were trimmed by 10 bases and 1 base, with 17 bases remaining between them. Germline V lookup: CDR1 MDHEN, CDR2 SYDVKM. This CDR3 comprises 14 residues. CDR3 residues: CATDPPLGSYEQYF. The DNA for the CDR3 is TGTGCCACTGATCCCCCATTAGGGTCCTACGAGCAGTACTTC.

The rearrangement joins TRBV15 to TRBJ2-3; 13 nucleotides match TRBD2. The CDR3 is 18 amino acids. J gave up 2 bases and V 2 bases, and 7 bases lay outside the gene matches. The germline V gene encodes CDR1 LNHNV and CDR2 YYDKDF (reference sequence). Here the CDR3 DNA reads TGTGCCACCAGCAGACTTAGACTAGCGGGGGGTCACACAGATACGCAGTATTTT. Translated, it gives CATSRLRLAGGHTDTQYF.

The chain recombines TRBV15 with TRBJ2-3, with 12 bases fitting TRBD1. With V trimmed by 5 bases and J by 2 bases, 8 bases remained unmatched. CDR1 and CDR2 from the germline V gene are LNHNV and YYDKDF (reference sequence). This CDR3 is built from 17 residues. CDR3 nucleotides: TGTGCCACCAGCCCATTATGGGACAGGGGGCTCACAGATACGCAGTATTTT. Amino acids: CATSPLWDRGLTDTQYF.

There are a few counts of this clone. This chain connects TRBV6-1 to TRBJ1-2, with D uncertain. The CDR3 is made up of 14 amino acids. Per germline, CDR1 MNHNS and CDR2 SASEGT. Trimming stripped 1 base from V and 4 bases from J, with 10 bases between. DNA for the CDR3: TGTGCCAGCAGTGAAGTCGCCCCTCGCTATGGCTACACCTTC. It is translated as CASSEVAPRYGYTF.

In its sample, this clone was seen once. The rearrangement joins TRBV6-2 or TRBV6-3 to TRBJ2-3, with D perhaps matching TRBD2 (6 bases). The length of the CDR3 is 13 residues. Germline V gene data show CDR1 as MNHEY and CDR2 as SVGEGT. The V gene lost 6 bases and the J gene lost 5 bases, with 12 bases spanning the gap. CDR3 coding DNA: TGTGCCAGCAGCTGGGGGACTGGAGATACGCAGTATTTT. Its protein product is CASSWGTGDTQYF.

The J gene is TRBJ2-7, the V gene TRBV6-2 or TRBV6-3; D gene uncertain. The V end was cut by 0 bases, the J end by 5 bases, with 11 bases between. CDR3 length: 14 residues. Germline CDR1 is MNHEY and CDR2 is SVGEGT. The CDR3 sequence: CASSYSSFAHEQYF. In DNA form, the CDR3 reads TGTGCCAGCAGTTACTCGAGCTTTGCCCACGAGCAGTACTTC.

The chain carries TRBV2 and TRBJ1-1; a possible D gene is TRBD1 (5 bases). The CDR3 runs to 14 residues. In germline, CDR1 is SNHLY, CDR2 FYNNEI. V lost 7 bases and J lost 0, with 12 bases in between. The CDR3 protein is CASNVGGVNTEAFF. DNA for the CDR3: TGTGCCAGCAATGTGGGGGGAGTGAACACTGAAGCTTTCTTT. Together with reference TRBV2 and TRBJ1-1, the CDR3 gives the full variable domain: EPEVTQTPSHQVTQMGQEVILRCVPISNHLYFYWYRQILGQKVEFLVSFYNNEISEKSEIFDDQFSVERPDGSNFTLKIRSTKLEDSAMYFCASNVGGVNTEAFFGQGTRLTVV.